This T cell receptor (beta chain) is drawn from a study of T-cell memory formation after mild COVID-19. Overall study findings and caveats: SARS-CoV-2 specificity of second-wave clones peaking day 37 was unconfirmed. Contracting clones from day 15 to 85 showed balanced CD4/CD8; later expanders favored CD4+. The main location of contracting CD4+ clones was CM and EM, and that of contracting CD8+ clones was EMRA.

The V segment lost 5 bases and the J segment 0 bases; nucleotides outside the gene matches: 1. The CDR3 length is 14 residues. A word on this clonotype: The target antigen is unknown.

MiXCR, applied by TCRdb to the 5' RACE reads, yields one record per CDR3 protein. The repertoire holds approximately 50,000 distinct CDR3 sequences, with over 9% as singletons. This clonotype originated in an adult woman who had mild COVID-19 (a few samples of this study predate the infection). Cell type and time point are not known. The specimen sequenced was PBMCs or a T cell subset sorted from them (not recorded which). The chain has TRBV12-3 or TRBV12-4 and TRBJ2-1; the match to TRBD2 covers 7 bases. For the CDR3, the DNA is TGTGCCAGCAGTCGGGGGGACTCCTACAATGAGCAGTTCTTC. This encodes CASSRGDSYNEQFF.